What follows is one TCR beta chain and its context. Compared with germline, one end of the junction differs, possibly owing to a read error. Only in-frame clones appear in the TCRdb table, and some are missing; sequencing was by immunoSEQ multiplex PCR. The repertoire consists of some 51,000 clones, with 70% to 90% occurring once and the leading ten covering approximately 10%. Germline CDR1 and CDR2: LNHNV and YYDKDF (reference sequence). The CDR3 is 12 amino acids. The entry originates in a study of blood T cell repertoires in COVID-19. The sequence derives from a man aged 50-59 years with active COVID-19. The sample was peripheral blood. The chain employs TRBV15 and TRBJ2-1; TRBD2 matches 7 bases. The CDR3 reads CATSPGGRFGIF. The CDR3, as DNA: TGTGCCACCAGTCCCGGGGGGAGGTTTGGGATCTTC. The full variable domain, rest sourced from reference TRBV15 and TRBJ2-1, is DAMVIQNPRYQVTQFGKPVTLSCSQTLNHNVMYWYQQKSSQAPKLLFHYYDKDFNNEADTPDNFQSRRPNTSFCFLDIRSPGLGDTAMYLCATSPGGRFGIFGPGTRLTVL.